Here is one TCR beta chain with its context. The target of this receptor is not known. No base quality information exists; no much larger clone differs at one position. The CDR3, from cysteine to phenylalanine, totals 17 residues. Only the CDR3 DNA stays, 51 bases, in frame from base 1. CDR1 and CDR2 (SGHNT, YYREEE) derive from the germline V gene (reference sequence). A distance of 22 bases separates the germline ends of V and J, which lose 4 bases and 4 bases respectively. The data were taken from a study of shared clonotypes between healthy human individuals (dated by TCRdb to between 2020 and 2021). About the full investigation: Three men and two women, aged 18 to 49 years, made up the cohort. Per donor, three plates each were used for CD4 naive and CD4 memory, two for CD8 naive, and one for CD8 memory. To estimate repertoire size and how much clonotype sharing occurs between individuals, the study deeply sequenced the blood TCR repertoires of about five healthy adults. Libraries were prepared and TCR repertoires were sequenced by different laboratories using diverse techniques, in order to increase sequencing depth and limit assay-specific biases. Each donor's leukapheresis produced roughly between roughly 0.85 and 10 billion PBMCs.

Healthy HIV-negative adults with no recently reported acute infections or vaccinations were included as donors. Every donor was a Caucasian adult living in Nashville, Tennessee, USA. CD4+ T cells were enriched through magnetic negative selection, after which naive cells were positively selected on CD45RA and the remaining negative fraction served as the memory subset. After blood collection by leukapheresis, PBMCs were isolated using Ficoll-Histopaque density gradient centrifugation and then cryopreserved in the vapor phase of liquid nitrogen. Analytical flow cytometry was used to check the purity and quantity of every magnetically sorted T cell population. Genomic DNA was isolated from each sorted fraction and quantified by UV absorbance on a Nanodrop 2000c. TCR CDR3 regions were amplified from genomic DNA by multiplex PCR using the deep immunoSEQ assay. Extracted genomic DNA from each cell subset was distributed evenly across all wells of several immunoSEQ 96-well plates, and each plate was treated as a replicate. For sorted subsets, each replicate PCR was loaded with 200 ng genomic DNA, equivalent to approximately 33,000 T cell genomes. The purified libraries were quantified using a Qubit 3.0 fluorometer, sized with a Bioanalyzer 2100, and then quantified again using the KAPA Library Quantification kit. Every immunoSEQ 96-well plate was sequenced on a dedicated single-read 150-cycle Illumina NextSeq 550 flow cell. From the authors' description of their analysis: Because the immunoSEQ output held only junctional sequences and lacked quality scores, the filtering could not match the filtering applied to full-length reads. To assign V/J genes and CDR3, sequences were annotated against IMGT germline references using PyIR, a Python wrapper for IgBLAST v1.9. Reads were removed for weak V/J assignments (E-value above 1e-6), missing CDR3, stop codons, out-of-frame junctions, or ambiguous translated residues. V3J clonotypes were defined as sequences sharing the same inferred V gene, J gene, and CDR3 amino acid sequence. The percentage overlap between two repertoires was calculated by dividing the number of shared unique clonotypes by the size of the smaller repertoire. Richness of each repertoire was evaluated using RTK rarefaction, the Chao1 estimator, and Recon v2.1 estimates of unobserved clonotypes. Generation probabilities for all TCRbeta clonotypes obtained by the gDNA method from four donors were computed using OLGA. TCRdb carries this immuneACCESS record with in-frame sequences only. Its versions omit some clonotypes, under half of them owing to an unresolved V gene in the studies checked, with the rest unexplained. D and trimming were read from the DNA, whereas the V and J calls and clone size are those reported in that table. For this sample there are some 2,000,000 clones; 85% to 95% appear just once. The ten largest clones add up to roughly 0.13% of the sample.

On the study overall, not on this receptor specifically: Even with the large sequencing depth, rarefaction of the sorted-subset datasets indicated that sequencing was incomplete. Naive subsets generally had larger estimated clonotype richness than memory subsets did. Pairwise subsampling led to the expectation that sequencing depth would affect the degree of clonotype sharing among donors. About 4.5% of naive CD4, 3.5% of naive CD8, roughly 2.4% of memory CD4, and 0.35% to 0.5% of memory CD8 clonotypes were shared across four donors. Sampling was restricted to blood, and TCR repertoires in tissues likely differ from the TCR repertoires found in blood. Clonotypes shared by all four sorted-subset donors showed higher generation probabilities than non-shared clonotypes. Because the study included a small number of donors, the genetic and exposure-history diversity represented was limited.

The receptor was derived from a man aged 18 to 29 in good health. The V and J genes are TRBV5-4 and TRBJ2-3; TRBD2 might be the D gene, on 6 matching bases. Material for sequencing was naive CD4+ T cells sorted from blood. This specimen's cell subset or site label, per the study, means: CD45RA+ positively selected. The encoded CDR3 is CASSRTLSGPGPDTQYF. The bases are TGTGCCAGCAGCAGAACACTTAGCGGACCGGGCCCAGATACGCAGTATTTT. Reference TRBV5-4 and TRBJ2-3 proteins supply the regions before and after the CDR3; the full variable domain is: ETGVTQSPTHLIKTRGQQVTLRCSSQSGHNTVSWYQQALGQGPQFIFQYYREEENGRGNFPPRFSGLQFPNYSSELNVNALELDDSALYLCASSRTLSGPGPDTQYFGPGTRLTVL.